Given below is one TCR beta chain in context. There is no known antigen for this receptor. One base away there is no much larger clone; base qualities are not given. The donors were 40 or so Caucasian individuals from Russia, aged roughly 6 to 95 years, who were systemically healthy. About 10 milliliters of peripheral blood were collected from each donor into EDTA-treated Vacutainer tubes. Ficoll-Paque density-gradient centrifugation was used to isolate PBMCs, with at least 6 million per sample. Trizol reagent was used to extract total RNA from PBMCs, with at least 5.5 micrograms per sample. The percentages of naive CD45RAhigh/CD27high T cells were determined by flow cytometry on a PBMC aliquot from every donor. These data originate in a study of blood T cells in healthy people across ages (dated by TCRdb to between 2014 and 2016). General notes on the study: Template switching captured roughly one uniquely barcoded TCR beta cDNA molecule per two T cells in model experiments. Age-related changes in TCR beta repertoire diversity were measured in the study by deep sequencing normalized with unique cDNA molecular identifiers. Donors were grouped into four age groups: young (average 16 years), middle-aged (roughly 37), aged (around 60) and long-lived (over 80). To avoid experimental bias, donors of different ages were randomly spread across the sequencing lanes. Two additional independent replicas of 1 million unique cDNA reads from the same blood draw were analyzed for two donors (one aged 18 to 30 and one aged 80 or older).

CDR1 and CDR2 (SGHRS, YFSETQ) derive from the germline V gene. The CDR3 has 17 amino acids, counting the end cysteine and phenylalanine. CDR3 DNA only is kept here, 51 bases in frame from base 1. V is pruned by 0 bases and J by 3 bases, leaving 8 bases of the junction without a gene match. The research as a whole found: Because donor CMV infection status was unknown, age-related changes in expanded clonotypes were potentially confounded. The percentage of naive T cells measured by flow cytometry correlated strongly with observed TCR beta diversity. Compared with the aged group, more naive CD4+ T cells, fewer expanded clones and increased TCR diversity were shown by the long-lived group, suggesting age selection. As age increased, observed TCR beta diversity per million T cells dropped in a roughly linear way, and a significant reduction was already evident by age about 40. Estimates of total diversity based on one million sequenced T cells were regarded as lower bounds and as underestimates. Conclusive comparison of naive and antigen-experienced compartments was prevented by the profiling of bulk unsorted PBMCs.

Library preparation employed 5' RACE. The instrument was an Illumina HiSeq 2500. The second PCR ran for about 6 to 11 cycles and used a J-beta primer mix along with a sample-barcoded 5' primer. Each TCR beta cDNA molecule received a unique molecular identifier from a template-switch 5' adaptor carrying 12 random nucleotides. Each sample yielded at least 3 million CDR3-containing paired-end reads. First-strand cDNA synthesis was performed from all RNA using the Mint cDNA synthesis kit, with priming by a TRBC-specific oligonucleotide. After uracil-DNA glycosylase treatment, a first 18-cycle PCR used universal primers M1SS and BC2_uni_R on all cDNA. In the source study's methods: Each sample was normalized by randomly selecting 1 million high-quality reads, each carrying a distinct molecular identifier. Instead of being binned into consensus sequences, reads that shared molecular identifiers were thrown out. CDR3 identification, clonotype clustering and error correction used MiTCR with a Q25 quality threshold and the strictest error-elimination algorithm. A nonparametric unseen species model using Euler transformation provided a lower-bound estimate of total TCR beta diversity. Through fastp at Q25 and MiXCR, TCRdb rebuilt clones from the public reads, retaining in-frame beta chains. For every CDR3 protein sequence, its rows merge into one entry that carries the most common genes and DNA. TCRdb, rather than the study authors, made the V and J calls. For this sample there are approximately 730,000 distinct CDR3 sequences; about 53% appear just once. Together, the top ten hold approximately 40% of the sample.

Rearrangement joined TRBV5-1 to TRBJ2-7, with 11 central nucleotides matching TRBD2. Material: blood. The sequence came from an elderly man in good health. The CDR3: CASSLVLAGGLYYEQYF. The DNA reads TGCGCCAGCAGCTTGGTTCTAGCGGGAGGTCTCTACTACGAGCAGTACTTC.